This is a list of T cell receptor beta chains from one sample in a study of cytomegalovirus exposure and HLA in healthy donors. Libraries were prepared by immunoSEQ multiplex PCR; TCRdb keeps only in-frame clonotypes and omits some of them. The data show about 93,000 clones, with around 81% seen just once and approximately 0.6% held by the top ten. Sequencing was carried out using PBMCs. The origin of the receptors is a man in his thirties or forties in good health and CMV-seronegative. Both conserved end residues are part of each CDR3. The D gene is left open where the match is weak.

J,D,V,CDR3
TRBJ2-3,.,TRBV5-5,CASSLEGISTDTQYF
TRBJ1-6,TRBD1,TRBV6-1,CASRAWTGGDSPLHF
TRBJ1-2,.,TRBV5-6,CASSPPEHCGYTF
TRBJ2-4,.,TRBV5-1,CASSLDRNIQYF
TRBJ1-6,.,TRBV25-1,CASTEGDLYNSPLHF
TRBJ1-6,TRBD1,TRBV4-2,CASSQPQGGNSPLHF
TRBJ2-3,TRBD2,TRBV5-4,CASSPESGLAGVF
TRBJ1-4,.,TRBV27,CATVAQGGEKLFF
TRBJ1-4,TRBD1,TRBV5-5,CASSPPWDRGGSNEKLFF
TRBJ1-4,TRBD1,TRBV7-9,CASSLGQGREKLFF
TRBJ2-3,TRBD1,TRBV19,CASSASHRDRGPDTQYF
TRBJ1-1,.,TRBV15,CATSSMDRGTEAFF
TRBJ2-5,TRBD2,TRBV18,CASSPPGLAGETQYF
TRBJ1-2,.,TRBV4-3,CASSQILIGGPDGYTF
TRBJ2-1,TRBD2,TRBV7-6,CASSSSLSGSSYNEQFF
TRBJ1-5,.,TRBV27,CASRGLGPSNQPQHF
TRBJ2-3,.,TRBV29-1,CSAGPGVPASTQYF
TRBJ1-5,.,TRBV2,CASIRGYNQPQHF
TRBJ2-7,TRBD1,TRBV2,CASTDRTGDEWHYEQYF
TRBJ1-2,.,TRBV7-8,CASSLGGGLYGYTF
TRBJ2-1,TRBD1,TRBV27,CASSFGQGSYNEQFF
TRBJ1-1,TRBD1,TRBV7-9,CASSRQGATEAFF
TRBJ1-1,.,TRBV7-9,CASRSGDTEAFF
TRBJ2-1,TRBD2,TRBV19,CASSPTSWAYNEQFF
TRBJ2-1,.,TRBV7-9,CASSLFANNEQFF
TRBJ2-5,.,TRBV25-1,CASSEYGGAQETQYF
TRBJ1-2,.,TRBV18,CASSPFDKNYGYTF
TRBJ1-2,.,TRBV6-6,CASTNGGWAGYTF
TRBJ2-2,TRBD1,TRBV5-1,CASSFRTGMNGELFF
TRBJ1-5,.,TRBV7-9,CSSSLIDQPQHF
TRBJ2-3,.,TRBV2,CASSWESSGTQYF
TRBJ2-1,TRBD2,TRBV19,CASELAGHNEQFF
TRBJ1-2,TRBD1,TRBV7-2,CASSLVTGGNIANYGYTF
TRBJ2-3,.,TRBV7-7,CASSFSFEGTQYF
TRBJ2-2,.,TRBV4-3,CASSPRGTSTGELFF
TRBJ1-2,.,TRBV18,CASSPWAGSNGYTF
TRBJ1-5,.,TRBV7-8,CASLAGYYSNQPQHF
TRBJ1-4,TRBD1,TRBV6-5,CASSYRTGNEKLFF
TRBJ1-5,.,TRBV2,CASSLPQGNQPQHF
TRBJ2-1,TRBD2,TRBV11-3,CASSPRTSGHNEQFF
TRBJ2-6,TRBD1,TRBV25-1,CASNRQGTNVLTF